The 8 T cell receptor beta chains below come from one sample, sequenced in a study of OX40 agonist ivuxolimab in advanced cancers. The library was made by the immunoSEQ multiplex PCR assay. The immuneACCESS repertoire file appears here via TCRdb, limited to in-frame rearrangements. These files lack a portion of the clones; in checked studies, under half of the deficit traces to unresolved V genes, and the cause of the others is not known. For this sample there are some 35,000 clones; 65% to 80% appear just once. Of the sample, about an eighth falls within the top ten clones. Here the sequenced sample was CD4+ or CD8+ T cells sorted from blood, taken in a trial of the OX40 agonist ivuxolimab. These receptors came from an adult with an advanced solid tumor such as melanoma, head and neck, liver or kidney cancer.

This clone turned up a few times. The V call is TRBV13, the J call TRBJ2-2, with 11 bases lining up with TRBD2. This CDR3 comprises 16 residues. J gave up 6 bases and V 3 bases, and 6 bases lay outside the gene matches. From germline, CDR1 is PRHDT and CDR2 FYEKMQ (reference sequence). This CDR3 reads CASSFATSGSPGELFF. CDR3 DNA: TGTGCCAGCAGCTTTGCAACTAGCGGGAGTCCCGGGGAGCTGTTTTTT.

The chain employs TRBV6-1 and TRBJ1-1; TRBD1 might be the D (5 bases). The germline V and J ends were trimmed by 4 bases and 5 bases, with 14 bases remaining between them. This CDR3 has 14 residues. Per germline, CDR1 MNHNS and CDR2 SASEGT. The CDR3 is CASSGAGGRTEAFF. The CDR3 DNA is TGTGCCAGCAGTGGGGCTGGGGGTAGGACTGAAGCTTTCTTT.

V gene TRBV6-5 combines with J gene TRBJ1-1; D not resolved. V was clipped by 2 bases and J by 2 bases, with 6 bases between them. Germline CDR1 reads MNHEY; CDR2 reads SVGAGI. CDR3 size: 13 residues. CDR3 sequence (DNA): TGTGCCAGCAGTTACACCCAAAACACTGAAGCTTTCTTT. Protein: CASSYTQNTEAFF.

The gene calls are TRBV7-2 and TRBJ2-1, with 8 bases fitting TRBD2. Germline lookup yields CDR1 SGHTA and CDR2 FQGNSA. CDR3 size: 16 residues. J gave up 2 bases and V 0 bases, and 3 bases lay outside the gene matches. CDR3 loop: CASSLAFSGTYNEQFF. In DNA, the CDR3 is TGTGCCAGCAGCTTAGCATTTAGCGGGACCTACAATGAGCAGTTCTTC.

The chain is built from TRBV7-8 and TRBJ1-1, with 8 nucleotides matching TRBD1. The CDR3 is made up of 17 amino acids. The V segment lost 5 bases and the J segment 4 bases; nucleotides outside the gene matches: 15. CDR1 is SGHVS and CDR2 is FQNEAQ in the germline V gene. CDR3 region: CASSPGPDQGASTEAFF. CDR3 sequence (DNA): TGTGCCAGCAGCCCCGGACCCGATCAGGGGGCAAGCACTGAAGCTTTCTTT.

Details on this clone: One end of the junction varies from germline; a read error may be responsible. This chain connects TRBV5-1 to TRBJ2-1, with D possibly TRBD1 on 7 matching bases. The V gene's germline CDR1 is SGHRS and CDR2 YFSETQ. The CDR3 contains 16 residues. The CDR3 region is CASSLGGGGAYSEQFF. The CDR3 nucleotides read TGCGCCAGCAGCTTGGGAGGGGGCGGGGCCTACAGTGAGCAGTTCTTC.

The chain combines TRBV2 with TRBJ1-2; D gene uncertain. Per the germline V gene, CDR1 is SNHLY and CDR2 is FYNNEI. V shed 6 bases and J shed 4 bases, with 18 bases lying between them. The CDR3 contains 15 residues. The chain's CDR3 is CASSASVAAPYGYTF. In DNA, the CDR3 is TGTGCCAGCAGCGCCTCCGTGGCCGCTCCCTATGGCTACACCTTC.

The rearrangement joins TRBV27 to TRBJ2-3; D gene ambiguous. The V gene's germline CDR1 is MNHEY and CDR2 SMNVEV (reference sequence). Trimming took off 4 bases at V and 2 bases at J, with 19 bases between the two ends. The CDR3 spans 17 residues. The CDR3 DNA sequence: TGTGCCAGCAGTTCAACACCGGCAGGTCTGATCACAGATACGCAGTATTTT. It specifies CASSSTPAGLITDTQYF.